This T cell receptor beta chain was recovered during a study of CD8+ T cells in alopecia areata. General study findings and limits: Alopecia totalis/universalis scalp especially showed more expanded CD8+ clones than normal scalp. Sequencing of scalp samples also captures resident alphabeta T cells of normal skin.

In each case, RNA was isolated and then reverse transcribed into cDNA as the sequencing template. Assay: immunoSEQ multiplex PCR; the TCRdb copy retains only in-frame clones and omits some. Of some 82,000 clones in the sample, about 51% were seen once. A note on this clone: What it recognizes is unknown.

V lost 6 bases, J lost 2 bases, and 4 bases stayed unmatched. The CDR3 extends over 13 amino acids. In germline, CDR1 is SQVTM, CDR2 ANQGSEA. Specimens obtained from alopecia areata patients comprised lesional scalp punch biopsies and peripheral blood. The clonotype comes from a human donor with alopecia areata. V and J are TRBV29-1 and TRBJ2-7, with TRBD2 matching over 10 bases. Sequenced input: NKG2D-high CD8+ T cells sorted from blood. The chain's CDR3 is CSVGLADTYEQYF. CDR3 nucleotide sequence: TGCAGCGTCGGACTAGCGGACACCTACGAGCAGTACTTC.